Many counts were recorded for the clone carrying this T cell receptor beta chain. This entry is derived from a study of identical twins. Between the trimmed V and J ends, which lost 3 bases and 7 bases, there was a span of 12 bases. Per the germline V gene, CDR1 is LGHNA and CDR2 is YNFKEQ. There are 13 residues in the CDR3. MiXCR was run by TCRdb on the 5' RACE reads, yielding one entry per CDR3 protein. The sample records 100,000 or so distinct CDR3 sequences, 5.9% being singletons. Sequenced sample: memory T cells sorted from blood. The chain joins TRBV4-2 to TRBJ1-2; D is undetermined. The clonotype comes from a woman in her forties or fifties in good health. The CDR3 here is CASSQERRFGYTF. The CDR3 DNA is TGTGCCAGCAGCCAGGAGCGGCGTTTTGGCTACACCTTC.